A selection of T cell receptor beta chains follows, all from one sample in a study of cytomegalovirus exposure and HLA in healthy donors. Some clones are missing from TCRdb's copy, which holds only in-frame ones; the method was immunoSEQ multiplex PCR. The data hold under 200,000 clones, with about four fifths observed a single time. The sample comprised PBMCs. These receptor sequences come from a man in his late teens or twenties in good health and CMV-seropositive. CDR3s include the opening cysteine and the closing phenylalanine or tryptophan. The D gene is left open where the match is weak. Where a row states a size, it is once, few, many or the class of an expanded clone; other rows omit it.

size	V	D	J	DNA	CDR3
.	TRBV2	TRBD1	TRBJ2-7	TGTGCCAGCAGTCATACAGGGGGCGGGTACGAGCAGTACTTC	CASSHTGGGYEQYF
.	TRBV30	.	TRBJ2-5	TGTGCCTGGACCCAGGGGGAGACCCAGTACTTC	CAWTQGETQYF
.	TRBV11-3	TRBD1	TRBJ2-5	TGTGCCAGCAGCTTAGCAGGGGGCCAAGAGACCCAGTACTTC	CASSLAGGQETQYF
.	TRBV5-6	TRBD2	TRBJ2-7	TGTGCCAGCAGCTTGGCGGCTAGCGGTTCAACACCCTACGAGCAGTACTTC	CASSLAASGSTPYEQYF
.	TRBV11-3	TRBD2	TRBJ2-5	TGTGCCAGCAGTCCCCGGACTAGCGGGGAGACCCAGTACTTC	CASSPRTSGETQYF
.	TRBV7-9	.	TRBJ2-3	TGTGCCAGCAGCTTAGCAGCTAGCACAGATACGCAGTATTTT	CASSLAASTDTQYF
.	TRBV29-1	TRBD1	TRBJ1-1	TGCAGCGCCGCCTCCGGGACAGCCAGTTTAGCTTTCTTT	CSAASGTASLAFF
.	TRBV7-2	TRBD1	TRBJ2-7	TGTGCCAGCAGCTTAAGGCGGACAGGGGGCTCCTACGAGCAGTACTTC	CASSLRRTGGSYEQYF
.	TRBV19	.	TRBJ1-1	TGTGCCAGTAGTATCGGGAACACTGAAGCTTTCTTT	CASSIGNTEAFF
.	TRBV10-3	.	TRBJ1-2	TGTGCCATCAGTGAGCCGCTTTCGGCTAACTATGGCTACACCTTC	CAISEPLSANYGYTF
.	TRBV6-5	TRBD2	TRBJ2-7	TGTGCCAGCAGGGCCCCCCCGGGACTAGAGATCGAGCAGTACTTC	CASRAPPGLEIEQYF
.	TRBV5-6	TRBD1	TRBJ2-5	TGTGCCAGCAGCCCTGGGACAGCGTACCAAGAGACCCAGTACTTC	CASSPGTAYQETQYF
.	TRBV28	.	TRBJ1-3	TGCGCAACTACCGCCATGGGAAACACCATATATTTT	CATTAMGNTIYF
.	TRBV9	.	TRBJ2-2	TGTGCCAGCAGCGTAGAGGCTCTAGCGTATATGGCCGGGGAGCTGTTTTTT	CASSVEALAYMAGELFF
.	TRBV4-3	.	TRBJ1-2	TGCGCCAGCAGCCAGAACTCGGTCTATGGCTACACCTTC	CASSQNSVYGYTF
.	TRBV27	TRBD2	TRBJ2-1	TGTGCCAGCAGTTTCGCGGGAGGGCCGTACGATGAGCAGTTCTTC	CASSFAGGPYDEQFF
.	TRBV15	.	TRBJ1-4	TGTGCCACCAGCAAAGGGGTTAATGAAAAACTGTTTTTT	CATSKGVNEKLFF
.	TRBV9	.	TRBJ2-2	TGTGCCAGCAGCGTAGTAACGGGGGTGGGGACCGGGGAGCTGTTTTTT	CASSVVTGVGTGELFF
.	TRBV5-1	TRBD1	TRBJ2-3	TGCGCCAGCAGCCTCCGGGACAGGTTCCCCCCAAGCACAGATACGCAGTATTTT	CASSLRDRFPPSTDTQYF
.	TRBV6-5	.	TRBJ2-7	TGTGCCAGCAGTTACCAGACAGACTACGAGCAGTACTTC	CASSYQTDYEQYF
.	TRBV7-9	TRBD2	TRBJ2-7	TGTGCCAGCAGCTCGGGACTAGCGAACTACGAGCAGTACTTC	CASSSGLANYEQYF
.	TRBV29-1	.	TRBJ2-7	TGCAGCACCGGGACACACTACGAGCAGTACTTC	CSTGTHYEQYF
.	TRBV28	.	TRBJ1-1	TGTGCCAGCAGGGTGCTAGCTGAAGCTTTCTTT	CASRVLAEAFF
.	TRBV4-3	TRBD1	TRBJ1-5	TGCGCCAGCAGCCAAGACCCTGGGCACAGGGGGAATCAGCCCCAGCATTTT	CASSQDPGHRGNQPQHF
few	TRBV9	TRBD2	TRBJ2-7	TGTGCCAGCAGCGTAGAAAGCGGGAGGGGAGAGCAGTACTTC	CASSVESGRGEQYF
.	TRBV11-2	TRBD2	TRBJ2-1	TGTGCCAGCAGCTTACGGACTAGCGGGAGTGATGAGCAGTTCTTC	CASSLRTSGSDEQFF
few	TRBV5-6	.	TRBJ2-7	TGTGCCAGCAGCTCTGCTAGCTACGAGCAGTACTTC	CASSSASYEQYF
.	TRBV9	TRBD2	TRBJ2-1	TGTGCCAGCAGCGGCGGGGGGCCTCAGTTCTTC	CASSGGGPQFF
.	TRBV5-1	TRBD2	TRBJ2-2	TGCGCCAGCAGCCCTAGTCTAGCGGGAGTTAGAACCGGGGAGCTGTTTTTT	CASSPSLAGVRTGELFF